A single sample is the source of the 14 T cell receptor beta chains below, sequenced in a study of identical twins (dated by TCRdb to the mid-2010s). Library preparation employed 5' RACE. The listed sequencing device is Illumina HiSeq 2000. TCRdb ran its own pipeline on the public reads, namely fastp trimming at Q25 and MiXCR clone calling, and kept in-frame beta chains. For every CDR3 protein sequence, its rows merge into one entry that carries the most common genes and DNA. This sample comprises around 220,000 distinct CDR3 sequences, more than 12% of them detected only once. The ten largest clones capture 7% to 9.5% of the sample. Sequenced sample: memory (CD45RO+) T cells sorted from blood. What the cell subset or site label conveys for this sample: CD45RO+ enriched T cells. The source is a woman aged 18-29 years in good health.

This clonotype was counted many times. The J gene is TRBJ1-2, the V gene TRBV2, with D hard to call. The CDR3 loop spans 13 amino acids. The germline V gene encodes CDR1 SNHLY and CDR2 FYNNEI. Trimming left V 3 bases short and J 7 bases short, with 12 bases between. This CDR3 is CASSDRYGLGYTF. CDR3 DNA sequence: TGTGCCAGCAGTGACCGATACGGTCTTGGCTACACCTTC.

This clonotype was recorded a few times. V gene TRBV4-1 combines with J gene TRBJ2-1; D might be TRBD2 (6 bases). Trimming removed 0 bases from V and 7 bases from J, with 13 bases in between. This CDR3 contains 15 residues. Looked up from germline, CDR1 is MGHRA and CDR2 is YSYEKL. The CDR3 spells CASSQDRARGNEQFF. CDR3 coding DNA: TGCGCCAGCAGCCAAGACCGTGCCCGGGGGAATGAGCAGTTCTTC.

CDR3 DNA: TGTGCCAGCAGCTTAGATGTTAGACAGAGTCTCCACTTT. As protein: CASSLDVRQSLHF. The genes are TRBV7-9 and TRBJ1-6; D possibly corresponds to TRBD1 (5 bases). The CDR3 covers 13 residues. In germline, CDR1 is SEHNR, CDR2 FQNEAQ (reference sequence). Trimming took 1 base from V and 16 from J, leaving 14 bases between them.

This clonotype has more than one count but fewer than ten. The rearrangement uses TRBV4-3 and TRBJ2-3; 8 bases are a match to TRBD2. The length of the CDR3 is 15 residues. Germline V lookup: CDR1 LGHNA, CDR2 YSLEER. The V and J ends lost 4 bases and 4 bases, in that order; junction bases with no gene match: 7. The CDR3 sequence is CASSPGTSTADTQYF. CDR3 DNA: TGCGCCAGCAGCCCCGGGACTAGTACCGCAGATACGCAGTATTTT.

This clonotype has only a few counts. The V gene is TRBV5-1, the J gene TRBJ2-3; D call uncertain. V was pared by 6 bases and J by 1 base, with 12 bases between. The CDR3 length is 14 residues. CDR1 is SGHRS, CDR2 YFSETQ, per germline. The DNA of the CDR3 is TGCGCCAGCAAGGAGAGAGTGGGCACAGATACGCAGTATTTT. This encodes CASKERVGTDTQYF.

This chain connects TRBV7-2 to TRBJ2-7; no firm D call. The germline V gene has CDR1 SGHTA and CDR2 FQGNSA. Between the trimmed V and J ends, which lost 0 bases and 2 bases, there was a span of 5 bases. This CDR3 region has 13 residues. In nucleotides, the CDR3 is TGTGCCAGCAGCTTAGCCAAAGCCTACGAGCAGTACTTC. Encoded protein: CASSLAKAYEQYF.

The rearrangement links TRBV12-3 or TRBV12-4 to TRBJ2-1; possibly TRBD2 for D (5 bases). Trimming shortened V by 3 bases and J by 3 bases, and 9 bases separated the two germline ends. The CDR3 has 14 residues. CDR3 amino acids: CASSLVRDYNEQFF. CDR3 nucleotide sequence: TGTGCCAGCAGTTTGGTCCGGGACTACAATGAGCAGTTCTTC.

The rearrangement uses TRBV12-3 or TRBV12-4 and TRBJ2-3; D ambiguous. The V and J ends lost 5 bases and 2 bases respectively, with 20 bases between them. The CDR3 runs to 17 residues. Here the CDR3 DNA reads TGTGCCAGCAGTCGTTTTGCGCCGGGCTTATCCACAGATACGCAGTATTTT. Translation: CASSRFAPGLSTDTQYF.

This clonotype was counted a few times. Here the CDR3 reads CASSHRTNEQFF. The DNA of the CDR3 is TGTGCCAGCAGCCATCGTACCAATGAGCAGTTCTTC. The chain combines TRBV3-1 with TRBJ2-1; unclear D gene. Germline V gene sequence: CDR1 LGHDT, CDR2 YNNKEL (reference sequence). The CDR3 has 12 amino acids. The V and J ends lost 3 bases and 6 bases respectively, with 6 bases between them.

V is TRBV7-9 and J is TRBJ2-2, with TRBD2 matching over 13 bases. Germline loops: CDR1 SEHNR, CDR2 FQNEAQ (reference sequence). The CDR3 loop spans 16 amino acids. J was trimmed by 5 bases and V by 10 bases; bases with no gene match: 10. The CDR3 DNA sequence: TGTGCCATCCAAGGACTAGCGGGAGTAGAGACCGGGGAGCTGTTTTTT. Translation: CAIQGLAGVETGELFF.

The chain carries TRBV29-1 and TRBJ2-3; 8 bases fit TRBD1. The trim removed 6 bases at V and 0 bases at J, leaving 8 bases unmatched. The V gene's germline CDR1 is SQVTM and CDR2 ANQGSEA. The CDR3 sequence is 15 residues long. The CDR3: CSVAKRTGSTDTQYF. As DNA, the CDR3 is TGCAGCGTCGCGAAAAGGACAGGGAGCACAGATACGCAGTATTTT.

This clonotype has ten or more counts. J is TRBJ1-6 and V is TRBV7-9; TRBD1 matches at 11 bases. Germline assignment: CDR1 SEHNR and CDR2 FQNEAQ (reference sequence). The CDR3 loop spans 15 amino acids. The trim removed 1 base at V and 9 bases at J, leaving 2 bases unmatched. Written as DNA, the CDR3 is TGTGCCAGCAGCTTAGGGGGGACAGGGGGTTCACCCCTCCACTTT. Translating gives CASSLGGTGGSPLHF.

The DNA for the CDR3 is TGCAGTGCTAGCCCACTAGCCCTGAACGCCTACGAGCAGTACTTC. It translates to CSASPLALNAYEQYF. The chain employs TRBV20-1 and TRBJ2-7, with a possible D match to TRBD2 (6 bases). Germline lookup yields CDR1 DFQATT and CDR2 SNEGSKA (reference sequence). V was trimmed by 3 bases and J by 2 bases, leaving 17 bases between them. The CDR3 totals 15 residues.

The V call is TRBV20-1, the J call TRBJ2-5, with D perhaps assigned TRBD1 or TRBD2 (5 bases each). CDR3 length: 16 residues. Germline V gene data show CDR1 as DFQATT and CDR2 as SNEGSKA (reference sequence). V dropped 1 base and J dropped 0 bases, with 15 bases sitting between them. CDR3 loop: CSARAATGRYQETQYF. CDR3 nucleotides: TGCAGTGCTAGAGCCGCCACGGGGCGGTACCAAGAGACCCAGTACTTC.